A selection of T cell receptor beta chains follows, all from one sample in a study of breast tumors, draining lymph nodes, adjacent tissues. TCRdb used MiXCR to reprocess the multiplex PCR reads, holding one entry per CDR3 protein. The sample contains under 150,000 distinct CDR3 sequences, approximately 20% of which appear only once. Sequenced input: axillary lymph node tissue. The receptors were sampled from a female donor with breast cancer. Some clones in this sample may be carry-over from other donors' samples. The CDR3 runs from the conserved cysteine through the conserved F or W. D genes are given only for firm matches. Clone size appears in some rows only: once, few, many, or a class for an expanded clone.

d_call,v_call,j_call,clone_size,cdr3_length,cdr3_nt,cdr3_aa
-,TRBV28,TRBJ2-7,-,11,TGTGCCAGCAGCAAATTCTACGAGCAGTACTTC,CASSKFYEQYF
-,TRBV11-3,TRBJ2-5,many,13,TGTGCCAGCAGCCCCTTGCGGGGCGAGACCCAGTACTTC,CASSPLRGETQYF
-,TRBV2,TRBJ2-3,many,15,TGTGCCAGCAGAGGGGACTCGGGGGCGGGAGATACGCAGTATTTT,CASRGDSGAGDTQYF
TRBD1,TRBV28,TRBJ2-1,many,14,TGTGCCAGCAGTCGGACAGGGGTGGTGGATGAGCAGTTCTTC,CASSRTGVVDEQFF
TRBD2,TRBV30,TRBJ2-7,many,12,TGTGCCTGGACGGGGGGTTCCGTCGAGCAGTACTTC,CAWTGGSVEQYF
-,TRBV20-1,TRBJ2-1,many,13,TGCAGTGCTCCAAATGCCGGGCCCAATGAGCAGTTCTTC,CSAPNAGPNEQFF
-,TRBV4-2,TRBJ2-3,many,15,TGTGCCAGCAGCCAAGATCCGTACGACACAGATACGCAGTATTTT,CASSQDPYDTDTQYF
TRBD2,TRBV20-1,TRBJ2-2,-,14,TGCAGCGCCCGCTTTAGCGGGAGATCCGGGGAGCTGTTTTTT,CSARFSGRSGELFF
TRBD1,TRBV6-5,TRBJ1-2,many,16,TGTGCCAGCAGTCGGTACCGGGACAGAGCTAACTATGGCTACACCTTC,CASSRYRDRANYGYTF
-,TRBV19,TRBJ1-6,many,15,TGTGCCAGGGCGAGCGGGGGCGATTATAATTCACCCCTCCACTTT,CARASGGDYNSPLHF
-,TRBV9,TRBJ1-4,many,15,TGTGCCAGCAGCGTAGAGGAGGGGATTAATGAAAAACTGTTTTTT,CASSVEEGINEKLFF
-,TRBV9,TRBJ2-6,-,18,TGTGCCAGCAGCGTAGGGGGGTGGGCTCTCTCTGGGGCCAACGTCCTGACTTTC,CASSVGGWALSGANVLTF
TRBD2,TRBV12-3/TRBV12-4,TRBJ2-5,many,17,TGTGCCAGCAGCTTGGGACTAGCGGGAGGGTCTGGAGAGACCCAGTACTTC,CASSLGLAGGSGETQYF
TRBD2,TRBV5-1,TRBJ2-2,many,16,TGCGCCAGCAGCTTCCTGACCGGGGGGATGACCGGGGAGCTGTTTTTT,CASSFLTGGMTGELFF
TRBD2,TRBV3-1,TRBJ2-3,-,15,TGTGCCAGCAGCCCGCGGGAGGACGGTACAGATACGCAGTATTTT,CASSPREDGTDTQYF
TRBD2,TRBV11-2,TRBJ2-3,many,14,TGTGCCAGCAGCTCAGGACTAGCGGGGGAGACGCAGTATTTT,CASSSGLAGETQYF
-,TRBV12-3/TRBV12-4,TRBJ2-3,few,14,TGTGCCAGCACTCACACTGCCCCATCAGATACGCAGTATTTT,CASTHTAPSDTQYF
-,TRBV7-2,TRBJ2-5,many,15,TGTGCCAGCAGCTTATTTCTTCGGGGGCCAGAGACCCAGTACTTC,CASSLFLRGPETQYF
TRBD1,TRBV28,TRBJ1-2,-,14,TGTGCCAGCAGACCACAGGGGGCGACCTATGGCTACACCTTC,CASRPQGATYGYTF
TRBD2,TRBV27,TRBJ2-7,many,17,TGTGCCAACAAAGCAGCGGGGAAGACTAGCGGGATATTCGAGCAGTACTTC,CANKAAGKTSGIFEQYF
TRBD1,TRBV12-3/TRBV12-4,TRBJ1-4,many,15,TGTGCCAGCAGTCCGGGACAGGGACTTAGTGAAAAACTGTTTTTT,CASSPGQGLSEKLFF
TRBD1,TRBV5-5,TRBJ2-5,few,15,TGTGCCAGCGGCACCGGGGGACAGGGCTTAGAGACCCAGTACTTC,CASGTGGQGLETQYF
-,TRBV24-1,TRBJ2-3,many,15,TGTGCCACCAGTGCTTCAGGGGATGTCACAGATACGCAGTATTTT,CATSASGDVTDTQYF
-,TRBV5-1,TRBJ2-7,many,14,TGCGCCAGCAGGCCGGGACCGGAGGGCAACGAGCAGTACTTC,CASRPGPEGNEQYF